These T cell receptor beta chains were read from a single sample in a study of early T cells in non-severe SARS-CoV-2 infection. TCRdb used MiXCR to reprocess the 5' RACE reads, holding one entry per CDR3 protein. The sample records tens of thousands of distinct CDR3 sequences, 14% to 15% being singletons. Sample: whole blood. These receptors were collected from an adult who was a healthcare worker with PCR-confirmed SARS-CoV-2 infection or an uninfected control (not recorded which). CDR3s leave out the opening cysteine and the closing phenylalanine or tryptophan.

j_gene	len	v_gene	CDR3aa
TRBJ2-7	8	TRBV28	ASGTYEQY
TRBJ1-3	14	TRBV4-3	ASSQTRTAPQNTIY
TRBJ2-6	12	TRBV6-4	ASSDTEGANVLT
TRBJ2-1	11	TRBV10-2	ASLQRLNNEQF
TRBJ2-7	10	TRBV20-1	SAIGLSYEQY
TRBJ2-1	14	TRBV20-1	SASGRRGRLYNEQF
TRBJ2-7	12	TRBV28	ASSLEGTSYEQY
TRBJ1-2	12	TRBV9	ASSVAGPFYGYT
TRBJ2-1	14	TRBV7-6	ASSSLVAGVFNEQF
TRBJ2-7	11	TRBV7-8	ASGPRGRYEQY
TRBJ2-2	16	TRBV9	ASSVGIGLAGNTGELF
TRBJ2-5	15	TRBV6-5	ASRGTSGRDALETQY
TRBJ2-7	11	TRBV29-1	SVSGTGRNEQY
TRBJ1-1	10	TRBV6-2/TRBV6-3	ASSQTQGRTF
TRBJ1-2	12	TRBV19	ASSHGTALPGYT
TRBJ2-3	11	TRBV7-6	ASSWDTTDTQY
TRBJ2-3	12	TRBV7-9	ASSLRGTTDTQY
TRBJ2-3	12	TRBV7-8	ASLKAGITDTQY
TRBJ2-3	13	TRBV4-1	ASSQQRGLRSTQY
TRBJ2-5	14	TRBV28	ASSFTSGRAQETQY
TRBJ2-7	12	TRBV7-2	ASSLGGVTYEQY
TRBJ2-1	12	TRBV11-3	ASSLGGSPNEQF
TRBJ2-2	9	TRBV29-1	SVTVSGELF
TRBJ2-3	12	TRBV5-5	ASSSGTNTDTQY
TRBJ1-4	12	TRBV5-1	ASSNGQGQEKLF
TRBJ1-1	11	TRBV7-2	ASSLTGSTEAF
TRBJ2-7	9	TRBV29-1	SVELGDLQY
TRBJ1-5	15	TRBV3-1	ASSQEHPGQNNQPQH
TRBJ2-7	10	TRBV7-2	ASSFLGGEQY
TRBJ1-1	9	TRBV12-3/TRBV12-4	ASSRQGRAF
TRBJ2-1	14	TRBV7-9	ASSPIPGQGNNEQF
TRBJ2-2	15	TRBV3-1	ASSPSWSGFITGELF
TRBJ2-3	13	TRBV5-1	ASSPGTGEGDTQY
TRBJ2-7	11	TRBV3-1	ASSQLSAYEQY
TRBJ2-3	10	TRBV2	ASSPGGSTQY
TRBJ2-3	10	TRBV6-2/TRBV6-3	ASSSPRRSQY
TRBJ1-5	12	TRBV27	ASSSRTGRDPQH
TRBJ1-1	11	TRBV7-3	ASSLGAYTEAF
TRBJ2-3	11	TRBV7-2	ASSHSGKDTQY
TRBJ2-7	9	TRBV12-3/TRBV12-4	ASGGSGRQY
TRBJ2-1	13	TRBV27	ASRGTLLSYNEQF
TRBJ1-4	13	TRBV7-9	ASSPMEYTNEKLF
TRBJ1-3	13	TRBV20-1	SASNRQDTGNTIY
TRBJ2-5	13	TRBV4-2	ASSQDLDIEETQY
TRBJ2-3	10	TRBV12-3/TRBV12-4	ASSWTPATQY
TRBJ1-2	12	TRBV28	ASGSAGRVYGYT
TRBJ2-7	9	TRBV5-6	ASSLVSEQY
TRBJ1-2	11	TRBV28	ASSLDRKYGYT
TRBJ1-6	11	TRBV7-9	ASSGPRNSPLH
TRBJ2-1	15	TRBV7-9	ASSLANGRASDDEQF
TRBJ2-1	15	TRBV27	ASSLKASGRASAEQF
TRBJ2-5	14	TRBV7-2	ASSLLGGGAQETQY
TRBJ2-1	12	TRBV5-5	ASSQVLGFHEQF
TRBJ1-1	14	TRBV7-2	ASSSSHRAPATEAF